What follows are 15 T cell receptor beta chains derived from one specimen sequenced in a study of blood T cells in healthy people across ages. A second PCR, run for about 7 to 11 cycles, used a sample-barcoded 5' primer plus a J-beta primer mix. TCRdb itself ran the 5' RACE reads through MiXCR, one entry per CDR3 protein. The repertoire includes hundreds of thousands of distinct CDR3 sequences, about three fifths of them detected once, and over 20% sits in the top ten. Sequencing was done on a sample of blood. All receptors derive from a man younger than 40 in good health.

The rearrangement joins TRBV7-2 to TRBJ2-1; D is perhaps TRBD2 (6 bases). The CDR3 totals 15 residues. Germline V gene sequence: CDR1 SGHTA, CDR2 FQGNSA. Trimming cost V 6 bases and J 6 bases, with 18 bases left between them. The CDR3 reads CASRPTGLLGNEQFF. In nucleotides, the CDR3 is TGTGCCAGCAGGCCGACGGGACTGTTGGGCAATGAGCAGTTCTTC.

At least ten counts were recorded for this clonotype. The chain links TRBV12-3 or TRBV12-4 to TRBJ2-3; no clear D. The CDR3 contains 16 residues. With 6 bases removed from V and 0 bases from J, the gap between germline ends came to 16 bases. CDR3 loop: CASSYLVGFSTDTQYF. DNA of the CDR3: TGTGCCAGCAGCTACCTCGTGGGGTTTAGCACAGATACGCAGTATTTT.

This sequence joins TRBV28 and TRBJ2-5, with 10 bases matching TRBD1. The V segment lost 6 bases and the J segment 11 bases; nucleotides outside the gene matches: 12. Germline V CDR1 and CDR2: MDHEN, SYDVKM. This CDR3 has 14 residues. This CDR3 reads CASRSGTGAWEQYF. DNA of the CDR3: TGTGCCAGCAGATCCGGGACAGGGGCTTGGGAGCAGTACTTC.

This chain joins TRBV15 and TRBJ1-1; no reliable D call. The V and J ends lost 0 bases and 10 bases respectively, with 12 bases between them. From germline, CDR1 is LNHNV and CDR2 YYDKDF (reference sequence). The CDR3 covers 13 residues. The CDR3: CATSRDRSGGAFF. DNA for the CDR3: TGTGCCACCAGCAGAGACCGATCCGGCGGAGCTTTCTTT.

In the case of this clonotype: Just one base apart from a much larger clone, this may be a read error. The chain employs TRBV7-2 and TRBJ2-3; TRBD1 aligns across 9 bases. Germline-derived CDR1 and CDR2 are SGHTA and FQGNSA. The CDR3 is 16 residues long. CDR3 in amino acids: CASSKNGQGNTDTQCF. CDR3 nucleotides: TGTGCCAGCAGCAAAAACGGACAGGGGAACACAGATACGCAGTGTTTT.

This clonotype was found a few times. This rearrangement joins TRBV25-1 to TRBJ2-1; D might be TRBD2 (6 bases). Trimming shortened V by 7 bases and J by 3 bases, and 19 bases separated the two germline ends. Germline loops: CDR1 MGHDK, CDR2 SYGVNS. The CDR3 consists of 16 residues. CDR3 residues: CASTGGEGLGYNEQFF. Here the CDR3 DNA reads TGTGCCAGCACCGGGGGAGAGGGCCTTGGCTACAATGAGCAGTTCTTC.

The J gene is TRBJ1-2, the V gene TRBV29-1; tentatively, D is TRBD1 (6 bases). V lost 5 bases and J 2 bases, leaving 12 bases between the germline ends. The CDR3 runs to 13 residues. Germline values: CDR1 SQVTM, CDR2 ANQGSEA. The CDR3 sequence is CSVRRGQNYGYTF. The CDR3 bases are TGCAGCGTTCGGCGGGGGCAGAACTATGGCTACACCTTC. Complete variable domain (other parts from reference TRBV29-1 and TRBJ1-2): SAVISQKPSRDICQRGTSLTIQCQVDSQVTMMFWYRQQPGQSLTLIATANQGSEATYESGFVIDKFPISRPNLTFSTLTVSNMSPEDSSIYLCSVRRGQNYGYTFGSGTRLTVV.

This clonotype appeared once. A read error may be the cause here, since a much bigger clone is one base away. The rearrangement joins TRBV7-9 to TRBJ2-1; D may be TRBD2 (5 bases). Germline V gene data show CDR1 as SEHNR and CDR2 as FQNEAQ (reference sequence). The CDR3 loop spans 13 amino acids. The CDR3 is CASSLPGYNKQFF. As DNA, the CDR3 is TGTGCCAGCAGCTTACCGGGGTACAATAAGCAGTTCTTC.

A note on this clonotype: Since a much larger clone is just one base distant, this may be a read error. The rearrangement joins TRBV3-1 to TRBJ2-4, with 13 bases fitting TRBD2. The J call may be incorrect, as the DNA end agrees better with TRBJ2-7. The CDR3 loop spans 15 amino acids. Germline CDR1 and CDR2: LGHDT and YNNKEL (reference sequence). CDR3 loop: CASSHGLAGAYEQYF. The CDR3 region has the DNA TGTGCCAGCAGCCATGGACTAGCGGGGGCCTACGAGCAGTACTTC.

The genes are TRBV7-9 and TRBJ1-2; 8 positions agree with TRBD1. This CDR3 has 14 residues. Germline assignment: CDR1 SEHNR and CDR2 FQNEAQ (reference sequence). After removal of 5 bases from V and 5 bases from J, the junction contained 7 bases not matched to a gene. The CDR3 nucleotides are TGTGCCAGCAGCCCCCGGACAGGGACGTATGGCTACACCTTC. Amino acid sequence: CASSPRTGTYGYTF. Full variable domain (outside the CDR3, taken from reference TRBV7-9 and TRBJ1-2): DTGVSQNPRHKITKRGQNVTFRCDPISEHNRLYWYRQTLGQGPEFLTYFQNEAQLEKSRLLSDRFSAERPKGSFSTLEIQRTEQGDSAMYLCASSPRTGTYGYTFGSGTRLTVV.

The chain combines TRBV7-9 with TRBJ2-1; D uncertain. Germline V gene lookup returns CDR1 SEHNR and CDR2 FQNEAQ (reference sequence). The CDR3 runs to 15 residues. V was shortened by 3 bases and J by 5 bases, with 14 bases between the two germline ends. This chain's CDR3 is CASSLTFTPNNEQFF. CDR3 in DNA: TGTGCCAGCAGCTTGACATTCACTCCGAACAATGAGCAGTTCTTC.

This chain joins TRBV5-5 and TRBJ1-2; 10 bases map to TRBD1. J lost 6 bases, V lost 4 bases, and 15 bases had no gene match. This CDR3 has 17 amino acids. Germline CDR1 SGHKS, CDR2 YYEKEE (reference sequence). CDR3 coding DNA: TGTGCCAGCAGCGTAGATGACAGGGGGCGGACCTACGATGGCTACACCTTC. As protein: CASSVDDRGRTYDGYTF.

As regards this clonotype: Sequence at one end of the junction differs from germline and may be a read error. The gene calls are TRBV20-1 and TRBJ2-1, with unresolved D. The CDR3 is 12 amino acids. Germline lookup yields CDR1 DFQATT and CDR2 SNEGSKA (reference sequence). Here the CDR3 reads CNARILYNEQFF. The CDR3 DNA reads TGCAATGCTAGAATCCTATACAATGAGCAGTTCTTC.

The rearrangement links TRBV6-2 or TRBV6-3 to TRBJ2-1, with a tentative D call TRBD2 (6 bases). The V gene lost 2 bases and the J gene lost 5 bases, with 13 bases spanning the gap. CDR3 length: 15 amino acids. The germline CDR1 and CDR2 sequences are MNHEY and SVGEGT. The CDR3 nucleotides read TGTGCCAGCAGTTACGGGTCTGGACTACACAATGAGCAGTTCTTC. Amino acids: CASSYGSGLHNEQFF.

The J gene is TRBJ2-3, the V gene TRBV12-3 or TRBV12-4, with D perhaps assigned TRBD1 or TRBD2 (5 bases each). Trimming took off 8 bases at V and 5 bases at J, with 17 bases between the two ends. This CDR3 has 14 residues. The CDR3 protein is CASQLRGVGDTQYF. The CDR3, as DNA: TGTGCCAGCCAGCTCCGAGGGGTTGGAGATACGCAGTATTTT.